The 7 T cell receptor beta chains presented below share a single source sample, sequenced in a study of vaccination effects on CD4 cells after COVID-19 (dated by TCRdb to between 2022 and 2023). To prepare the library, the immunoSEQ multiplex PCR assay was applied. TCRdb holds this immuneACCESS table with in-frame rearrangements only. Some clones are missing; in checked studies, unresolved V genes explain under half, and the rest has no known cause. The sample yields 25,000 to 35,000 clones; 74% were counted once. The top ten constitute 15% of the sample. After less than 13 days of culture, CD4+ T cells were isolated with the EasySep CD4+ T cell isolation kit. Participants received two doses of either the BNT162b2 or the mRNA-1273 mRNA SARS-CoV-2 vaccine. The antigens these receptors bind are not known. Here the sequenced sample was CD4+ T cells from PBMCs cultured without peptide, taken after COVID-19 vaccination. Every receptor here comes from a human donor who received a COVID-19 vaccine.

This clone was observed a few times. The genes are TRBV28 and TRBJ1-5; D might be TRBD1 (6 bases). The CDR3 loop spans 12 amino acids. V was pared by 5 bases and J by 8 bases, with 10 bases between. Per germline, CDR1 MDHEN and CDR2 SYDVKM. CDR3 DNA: TGTGCCAGCAGTGGGGGCCGTGAGCCCCAGCATTTT. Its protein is CASSGGREPQHF.

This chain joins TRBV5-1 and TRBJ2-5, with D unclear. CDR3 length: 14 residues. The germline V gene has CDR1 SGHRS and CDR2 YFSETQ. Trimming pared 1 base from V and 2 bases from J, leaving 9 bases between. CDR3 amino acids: CASSLLGRQETQYF. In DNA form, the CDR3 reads TGCGCCAGCAGCTTGCTCGGACGGCAAGAGACCCAGTACTTC.

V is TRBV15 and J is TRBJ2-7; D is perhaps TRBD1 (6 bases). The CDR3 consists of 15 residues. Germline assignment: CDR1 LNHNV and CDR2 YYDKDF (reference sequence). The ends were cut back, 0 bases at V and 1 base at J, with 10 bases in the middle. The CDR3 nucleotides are TGTGCCACCAGCAGAGATCTAGGGGGTTCCTACGAGCAGTACTTC. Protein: CATSRDLGGSYEQYF.

As DNA, the CDR3 is TGTGCCAGCAGTGAAGCAGGGAGCTATGGCTACACCTTC. It codes for CASSEAGSYGYTF. The chain couples TRBV6-1 to TRBJ1-2; D gene unclear. Germline CDR1 and CDR2: MNHNS and SASEGT. V was pared by 0 bases and J by 4 bases, with 6 bases between. The CDR3 loop spans 13 amino acids.

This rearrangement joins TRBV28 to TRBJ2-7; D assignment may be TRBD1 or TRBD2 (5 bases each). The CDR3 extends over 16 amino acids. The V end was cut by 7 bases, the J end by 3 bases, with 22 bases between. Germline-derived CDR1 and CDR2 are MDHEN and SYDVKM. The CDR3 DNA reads TGTGCCAGCACTCCTACTCCCGGGACCCAAAACTACGAGCAGTACTTC. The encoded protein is CASTPTPGTQNYEQYF.

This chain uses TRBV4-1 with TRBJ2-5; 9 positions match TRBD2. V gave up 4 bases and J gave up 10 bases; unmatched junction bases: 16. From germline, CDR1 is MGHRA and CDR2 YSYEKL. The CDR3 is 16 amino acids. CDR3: CASSPGGLAPGVGQYF. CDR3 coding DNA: TGCGCCAGCAGCCCTGGGGGACTAGCCCCAGGGGTGGGCCAGTACTTC.

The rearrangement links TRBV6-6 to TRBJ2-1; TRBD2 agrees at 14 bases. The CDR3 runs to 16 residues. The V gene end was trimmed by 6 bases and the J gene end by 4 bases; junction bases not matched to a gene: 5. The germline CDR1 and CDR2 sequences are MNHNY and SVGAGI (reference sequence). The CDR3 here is CASSPGTSGRYNEQFF. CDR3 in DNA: TGTGCCAGCAGCCCCGGGACTAGCGGGAGATACAATGAGCAGTTCTTC.